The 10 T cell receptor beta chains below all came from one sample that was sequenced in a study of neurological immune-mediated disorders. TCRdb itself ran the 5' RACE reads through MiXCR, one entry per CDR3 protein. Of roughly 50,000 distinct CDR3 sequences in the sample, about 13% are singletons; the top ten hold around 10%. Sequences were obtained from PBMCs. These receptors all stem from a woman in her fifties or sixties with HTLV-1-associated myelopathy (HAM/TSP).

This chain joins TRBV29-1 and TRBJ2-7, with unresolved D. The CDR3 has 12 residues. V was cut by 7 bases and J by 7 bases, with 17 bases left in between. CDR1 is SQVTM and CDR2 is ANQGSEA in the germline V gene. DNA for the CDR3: TGCAGCGCCGTCTCGCGTAAGGAGGAGCAGTACTTC. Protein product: CSAVSRKEEQYF.

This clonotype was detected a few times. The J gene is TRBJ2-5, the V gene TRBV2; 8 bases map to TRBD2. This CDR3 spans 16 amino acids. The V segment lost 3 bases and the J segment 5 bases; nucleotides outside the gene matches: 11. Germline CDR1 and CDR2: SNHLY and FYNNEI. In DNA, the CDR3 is TGTGCCAGCAGTGAGTTGGCAGCGGGAGCTCGGGAGACCCAGTACTTC. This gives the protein CASSELAAGARETQYF.

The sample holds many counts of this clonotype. CDR3 coding DNA: TGTGCCAGCAGCTTAGCAGGGTCGACTAATGAAAAACTGTTTTTT. This codes for CASSLAGSTNEKLFF. The rearrangement uses TRBV7-9 and TRBJ1-4; D ambiguous. V lost 0 bases to trimming and J lost 2 bases, with 7 bases between them. Germline V lookup: CDR1 SEHNR, CDR2 FQNEAQ (reference sequence). The CDR3 runs 15 residues.

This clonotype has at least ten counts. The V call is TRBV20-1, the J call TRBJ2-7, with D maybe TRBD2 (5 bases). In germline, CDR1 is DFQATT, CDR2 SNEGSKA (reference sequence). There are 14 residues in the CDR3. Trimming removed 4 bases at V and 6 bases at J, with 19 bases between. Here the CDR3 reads CSAKSAPSSSEQYF. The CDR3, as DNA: TGCAGTGCTAAATCTGCTCCTAGCTCGAGCGAGCAGTACTTC.

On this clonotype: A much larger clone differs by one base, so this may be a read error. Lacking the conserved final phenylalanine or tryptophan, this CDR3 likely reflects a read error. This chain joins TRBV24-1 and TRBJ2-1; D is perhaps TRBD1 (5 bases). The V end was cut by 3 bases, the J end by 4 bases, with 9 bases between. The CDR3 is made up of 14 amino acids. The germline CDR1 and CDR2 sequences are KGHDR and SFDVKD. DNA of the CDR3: TGTGCCACCAGTGATCAGGGTTCTTACAATGAGCAGTTCTCC. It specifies CATSDQGSYNEQFS.

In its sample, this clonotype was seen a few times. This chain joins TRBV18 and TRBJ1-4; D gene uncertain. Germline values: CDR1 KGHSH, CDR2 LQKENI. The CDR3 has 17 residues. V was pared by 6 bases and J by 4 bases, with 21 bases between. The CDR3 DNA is TGTGCCAGCTCCCTCCGTCCACCGGAGGGAGGTAATGAAAAACTGTTTTTT. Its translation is CASSLRPPEGGNEKLFF.

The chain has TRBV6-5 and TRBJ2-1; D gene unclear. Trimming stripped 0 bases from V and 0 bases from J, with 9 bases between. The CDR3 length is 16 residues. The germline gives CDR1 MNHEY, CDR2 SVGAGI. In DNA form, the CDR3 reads TGTGCCAGCAGTTACTCAGACCAATACTCCTACAATGAGCAGTTCTTC. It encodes CASSYSDQYSYNEQFF.

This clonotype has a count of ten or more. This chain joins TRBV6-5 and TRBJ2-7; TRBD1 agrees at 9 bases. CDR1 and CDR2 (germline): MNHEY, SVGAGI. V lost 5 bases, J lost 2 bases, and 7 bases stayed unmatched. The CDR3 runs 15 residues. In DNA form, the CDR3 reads TGTGCCAGCAGTCGGACAGGGGCGGCGGCCTACGAGCAGTACTTC. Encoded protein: CASSRTGAAAYEQYF.

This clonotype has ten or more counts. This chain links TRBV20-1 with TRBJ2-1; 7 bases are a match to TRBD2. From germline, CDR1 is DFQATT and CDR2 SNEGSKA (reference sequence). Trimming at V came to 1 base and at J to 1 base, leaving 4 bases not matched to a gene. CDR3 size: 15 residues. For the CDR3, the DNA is TGCAGTGCTAGAGTGCGGGAGTGGTCCTACAATGAGCAGTTCTTC. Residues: CSARVREWSYNEQFF.

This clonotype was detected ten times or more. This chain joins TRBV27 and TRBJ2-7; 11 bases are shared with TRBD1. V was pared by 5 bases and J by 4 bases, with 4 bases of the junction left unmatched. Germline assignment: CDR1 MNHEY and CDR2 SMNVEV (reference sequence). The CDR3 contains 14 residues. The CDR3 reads CASSRDRGAYEQYF. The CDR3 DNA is TGTGCCAGCAGTCGGGACAGGGGGGCGTACGAGCAGTACTTC.